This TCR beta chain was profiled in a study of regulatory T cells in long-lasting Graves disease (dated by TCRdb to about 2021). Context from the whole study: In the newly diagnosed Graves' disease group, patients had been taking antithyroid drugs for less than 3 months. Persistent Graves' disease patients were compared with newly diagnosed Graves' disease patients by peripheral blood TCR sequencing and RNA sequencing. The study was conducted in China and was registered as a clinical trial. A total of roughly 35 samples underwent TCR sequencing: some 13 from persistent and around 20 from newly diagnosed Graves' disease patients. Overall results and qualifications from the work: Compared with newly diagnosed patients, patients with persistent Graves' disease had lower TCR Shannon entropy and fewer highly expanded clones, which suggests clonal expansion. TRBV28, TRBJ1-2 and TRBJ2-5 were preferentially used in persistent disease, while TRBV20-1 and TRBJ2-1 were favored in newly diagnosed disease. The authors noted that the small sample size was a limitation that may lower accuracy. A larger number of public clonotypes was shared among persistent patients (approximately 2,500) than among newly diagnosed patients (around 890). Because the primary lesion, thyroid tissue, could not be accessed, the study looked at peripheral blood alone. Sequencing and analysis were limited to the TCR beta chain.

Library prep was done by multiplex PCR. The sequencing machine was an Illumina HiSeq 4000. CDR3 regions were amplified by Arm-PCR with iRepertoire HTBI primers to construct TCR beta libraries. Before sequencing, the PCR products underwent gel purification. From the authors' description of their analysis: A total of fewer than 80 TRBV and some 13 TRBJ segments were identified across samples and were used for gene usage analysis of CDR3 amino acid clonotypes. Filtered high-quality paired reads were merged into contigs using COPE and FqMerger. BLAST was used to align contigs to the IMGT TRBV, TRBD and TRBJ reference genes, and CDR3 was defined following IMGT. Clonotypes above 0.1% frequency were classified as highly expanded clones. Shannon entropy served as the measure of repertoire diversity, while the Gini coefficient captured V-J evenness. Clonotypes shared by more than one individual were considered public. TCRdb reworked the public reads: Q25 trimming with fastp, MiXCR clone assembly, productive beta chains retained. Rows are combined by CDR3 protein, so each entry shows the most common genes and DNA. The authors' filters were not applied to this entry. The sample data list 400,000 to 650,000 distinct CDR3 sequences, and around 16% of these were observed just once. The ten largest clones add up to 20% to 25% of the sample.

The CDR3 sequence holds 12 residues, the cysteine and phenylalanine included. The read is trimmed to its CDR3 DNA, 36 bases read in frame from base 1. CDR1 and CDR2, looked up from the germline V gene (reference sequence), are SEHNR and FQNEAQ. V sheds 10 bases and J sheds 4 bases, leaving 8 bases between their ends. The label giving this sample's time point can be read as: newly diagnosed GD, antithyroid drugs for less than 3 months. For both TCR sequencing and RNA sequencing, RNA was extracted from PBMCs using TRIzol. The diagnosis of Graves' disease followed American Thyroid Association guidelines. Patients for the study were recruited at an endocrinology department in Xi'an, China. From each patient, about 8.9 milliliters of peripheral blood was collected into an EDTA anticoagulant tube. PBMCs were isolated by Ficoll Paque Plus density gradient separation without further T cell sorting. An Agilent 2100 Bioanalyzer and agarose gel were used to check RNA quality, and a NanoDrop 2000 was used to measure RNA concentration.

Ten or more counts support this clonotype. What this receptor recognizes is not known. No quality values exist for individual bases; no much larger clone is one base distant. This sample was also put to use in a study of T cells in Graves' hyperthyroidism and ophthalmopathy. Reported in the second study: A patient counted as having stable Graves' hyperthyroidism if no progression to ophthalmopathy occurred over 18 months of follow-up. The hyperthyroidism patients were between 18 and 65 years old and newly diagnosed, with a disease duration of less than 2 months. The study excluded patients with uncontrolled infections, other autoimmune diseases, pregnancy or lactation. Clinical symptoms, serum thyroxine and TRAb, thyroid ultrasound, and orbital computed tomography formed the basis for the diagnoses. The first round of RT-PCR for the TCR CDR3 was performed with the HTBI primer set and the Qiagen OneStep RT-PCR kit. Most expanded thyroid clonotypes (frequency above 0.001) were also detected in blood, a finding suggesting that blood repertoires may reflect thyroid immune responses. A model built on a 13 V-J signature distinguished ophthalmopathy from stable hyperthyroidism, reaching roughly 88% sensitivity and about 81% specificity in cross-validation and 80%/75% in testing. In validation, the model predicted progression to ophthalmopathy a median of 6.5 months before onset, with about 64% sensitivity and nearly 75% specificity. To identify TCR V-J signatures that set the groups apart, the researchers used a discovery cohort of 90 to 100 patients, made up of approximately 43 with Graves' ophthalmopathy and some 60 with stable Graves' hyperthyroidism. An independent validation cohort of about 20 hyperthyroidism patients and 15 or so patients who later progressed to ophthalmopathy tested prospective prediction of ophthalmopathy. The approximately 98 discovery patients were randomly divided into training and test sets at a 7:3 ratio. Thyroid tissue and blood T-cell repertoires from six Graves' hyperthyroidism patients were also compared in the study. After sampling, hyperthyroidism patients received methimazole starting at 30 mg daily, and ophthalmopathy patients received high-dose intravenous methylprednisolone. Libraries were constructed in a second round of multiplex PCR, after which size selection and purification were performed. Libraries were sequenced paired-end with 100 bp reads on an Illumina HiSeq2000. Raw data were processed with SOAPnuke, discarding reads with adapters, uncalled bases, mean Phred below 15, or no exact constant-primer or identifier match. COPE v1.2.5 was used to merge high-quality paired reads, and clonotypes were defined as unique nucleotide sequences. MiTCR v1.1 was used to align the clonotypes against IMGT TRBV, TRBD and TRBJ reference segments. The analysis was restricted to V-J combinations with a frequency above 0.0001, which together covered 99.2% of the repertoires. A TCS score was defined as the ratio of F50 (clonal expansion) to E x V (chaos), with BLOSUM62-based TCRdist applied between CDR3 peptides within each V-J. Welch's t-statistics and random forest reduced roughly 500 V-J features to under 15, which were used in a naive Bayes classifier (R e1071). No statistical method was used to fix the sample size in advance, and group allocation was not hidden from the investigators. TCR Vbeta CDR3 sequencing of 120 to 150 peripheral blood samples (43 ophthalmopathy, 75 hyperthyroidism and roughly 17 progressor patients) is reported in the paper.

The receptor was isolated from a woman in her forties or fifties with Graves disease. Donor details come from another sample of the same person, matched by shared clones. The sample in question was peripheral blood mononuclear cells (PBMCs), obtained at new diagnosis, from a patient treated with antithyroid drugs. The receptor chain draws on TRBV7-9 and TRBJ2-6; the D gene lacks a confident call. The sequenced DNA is TGTGCCATACCCTTCGGGGCCAACGTCCTGACTTTC. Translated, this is CAIPFGANVLTF.